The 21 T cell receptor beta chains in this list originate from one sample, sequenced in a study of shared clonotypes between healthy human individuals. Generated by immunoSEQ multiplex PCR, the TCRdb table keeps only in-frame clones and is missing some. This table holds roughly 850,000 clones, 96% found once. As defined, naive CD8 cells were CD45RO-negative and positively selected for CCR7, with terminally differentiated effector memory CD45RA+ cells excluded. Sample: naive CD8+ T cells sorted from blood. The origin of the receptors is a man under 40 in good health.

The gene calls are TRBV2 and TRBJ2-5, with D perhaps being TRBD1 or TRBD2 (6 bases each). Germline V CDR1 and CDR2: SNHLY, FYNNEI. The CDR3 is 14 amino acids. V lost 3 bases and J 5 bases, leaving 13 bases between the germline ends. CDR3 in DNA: TGTGCCAGCAGTGACGGGGGCGGAGGGGAGACCCAGTACTTC. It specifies CASSDGGGGETQYF.

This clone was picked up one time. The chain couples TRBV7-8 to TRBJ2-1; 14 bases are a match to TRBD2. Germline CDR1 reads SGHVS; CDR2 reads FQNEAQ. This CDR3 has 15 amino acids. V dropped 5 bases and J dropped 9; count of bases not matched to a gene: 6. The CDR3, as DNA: TGTGCCAGCAGCCCGGGACTAGCGGGAGAGGTTGAGCAGTTCTTC. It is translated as CASSPGLAGEVEQFF.

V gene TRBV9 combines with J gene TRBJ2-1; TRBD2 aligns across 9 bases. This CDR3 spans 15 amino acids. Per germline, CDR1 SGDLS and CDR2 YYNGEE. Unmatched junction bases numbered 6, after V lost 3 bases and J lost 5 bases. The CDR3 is CASSAAGGLHNEQFF. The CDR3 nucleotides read TGTGCCAGCAGCGCGGCGGGAGGGCTCCACAATGAGCAGTTCTTC.

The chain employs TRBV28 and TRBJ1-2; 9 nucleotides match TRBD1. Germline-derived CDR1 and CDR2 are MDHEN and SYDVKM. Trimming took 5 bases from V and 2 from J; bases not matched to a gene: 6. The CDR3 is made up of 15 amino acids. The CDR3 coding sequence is TGTGCCAGCAGTACCCGGGACAGGGCGAACTATGGCTACACCTTC. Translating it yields CASSTRDRANYGYTF.

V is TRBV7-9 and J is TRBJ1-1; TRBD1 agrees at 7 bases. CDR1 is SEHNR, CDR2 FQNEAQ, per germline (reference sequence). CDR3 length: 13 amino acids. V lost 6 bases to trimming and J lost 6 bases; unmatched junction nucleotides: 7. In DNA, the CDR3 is TGTGCCAGCAGTAACAGGGGTGAAGCTGAAGCTTTCTTT. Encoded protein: CASSNRGEAEAFF.

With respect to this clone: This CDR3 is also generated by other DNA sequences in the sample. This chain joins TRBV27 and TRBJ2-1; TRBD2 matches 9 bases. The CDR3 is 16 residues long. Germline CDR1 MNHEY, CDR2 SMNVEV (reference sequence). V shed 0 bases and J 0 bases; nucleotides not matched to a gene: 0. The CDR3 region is CASSLSAGGSYNEQFF. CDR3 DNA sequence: TGTGCCAGCAGTTTATCAGCGGGAGGCTCCTACAATGAGCAGTTCTTC.

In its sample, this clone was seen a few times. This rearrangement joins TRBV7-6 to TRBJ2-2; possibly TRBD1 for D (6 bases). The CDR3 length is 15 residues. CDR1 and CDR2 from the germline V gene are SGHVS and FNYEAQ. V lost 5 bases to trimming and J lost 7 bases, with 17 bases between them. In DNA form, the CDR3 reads TGTGCCAGCAGCGGGGCGAGGCAGGGGTTCGGGGAGCTGTTTTTT. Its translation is CASSGARQGFGELFF.

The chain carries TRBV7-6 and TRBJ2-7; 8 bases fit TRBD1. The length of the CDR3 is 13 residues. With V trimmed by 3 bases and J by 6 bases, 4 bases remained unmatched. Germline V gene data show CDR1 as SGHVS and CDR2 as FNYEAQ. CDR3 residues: CASSFNRGAEQYF. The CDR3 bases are TGTGCCAGCAGCTTTAACAGGGGGGCCGAGCAGTACTTC. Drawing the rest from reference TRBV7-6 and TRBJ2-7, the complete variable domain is GAGVSQSPRYKVTKRGQDVALRCDPISGHVSLYWYRQALGQGPEFLTYFNYEAQQDKSGLPNDRFSAERPEGSISTLTIQRTEQRDSAMYRCASSFNRGAEQYFGPGTRLTVT.

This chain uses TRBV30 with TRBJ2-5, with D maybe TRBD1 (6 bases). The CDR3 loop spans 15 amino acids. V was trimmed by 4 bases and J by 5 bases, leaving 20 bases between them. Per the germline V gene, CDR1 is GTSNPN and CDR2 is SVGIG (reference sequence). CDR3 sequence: CAWNFPGQPKETQYF. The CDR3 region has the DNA TGTGCCTGGAACTTCCCTGGACAGCCGAAGGAGACCCAGTACTTC.

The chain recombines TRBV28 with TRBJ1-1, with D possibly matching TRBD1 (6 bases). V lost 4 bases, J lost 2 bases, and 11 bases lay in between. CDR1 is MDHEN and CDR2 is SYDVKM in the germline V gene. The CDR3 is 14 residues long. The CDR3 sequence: CASSSIRGNTEAFF. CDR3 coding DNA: TGTGCCAGCAGTTCCATCAGGGGAAACACTGAAGCTTTCTTT.

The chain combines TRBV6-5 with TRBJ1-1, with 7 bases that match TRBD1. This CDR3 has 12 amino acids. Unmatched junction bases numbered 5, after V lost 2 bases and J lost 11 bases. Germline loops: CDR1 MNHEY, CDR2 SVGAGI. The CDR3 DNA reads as TGTGCCAGCAGTTACCCAGGGGACAGCGCTTTCTTT. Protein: CASSYPGDSAFF.

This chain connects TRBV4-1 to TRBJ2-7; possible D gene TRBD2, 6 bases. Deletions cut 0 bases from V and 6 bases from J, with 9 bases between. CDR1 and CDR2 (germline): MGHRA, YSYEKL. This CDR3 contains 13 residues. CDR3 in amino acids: CASSQEWGGEQYF. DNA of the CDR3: TGCGCCAGCAGCCAAGAGTGGGGAGGCGAGCAGTACTTC.

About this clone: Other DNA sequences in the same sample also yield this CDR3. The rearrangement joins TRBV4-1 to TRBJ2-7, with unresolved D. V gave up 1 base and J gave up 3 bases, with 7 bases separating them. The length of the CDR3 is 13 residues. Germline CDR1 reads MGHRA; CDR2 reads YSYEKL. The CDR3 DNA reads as TGCGCCAGCAGCCAAGCAGTCCTCTACGAGCAGTACTTC. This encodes CASSQAVLYEQYF.

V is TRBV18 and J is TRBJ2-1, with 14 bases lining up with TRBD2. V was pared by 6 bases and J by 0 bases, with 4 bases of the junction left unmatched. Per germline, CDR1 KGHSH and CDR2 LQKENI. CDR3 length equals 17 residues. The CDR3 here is CASSLTSGRDSYNEQFF. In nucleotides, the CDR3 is TGTGCCAGCTCGCTGACTAGCGGGAGGGACTCCTACAATGAGCAGTTCTTC.

CDR3 region: CSVGRGTATYEQYF. Written as DNA, the CDR3 is TGCAGCGTTGGTCGTGGGACAGCGACCTACGAGCAGTACTTC. The chain is built from TRBV29-1 and TRBJ2-7; TRBD1 agrees at 7 bases. Germline V gene lookup returns CDR1 SQVTM and CDR2 ANQGSEA. The CDR3 contains 14 residues. After removal of 4 bases from V and 2 bases from J, the junction contained 8 bases not matched to a gene.

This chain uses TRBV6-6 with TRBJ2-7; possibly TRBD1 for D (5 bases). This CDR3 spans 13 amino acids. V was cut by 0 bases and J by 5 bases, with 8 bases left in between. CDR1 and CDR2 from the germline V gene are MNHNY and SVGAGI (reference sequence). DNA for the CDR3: TGTGCCAGCAGTTACTCGGCCAGGGACGAGCAGTACTTC. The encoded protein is CASSYSARDEQYF.

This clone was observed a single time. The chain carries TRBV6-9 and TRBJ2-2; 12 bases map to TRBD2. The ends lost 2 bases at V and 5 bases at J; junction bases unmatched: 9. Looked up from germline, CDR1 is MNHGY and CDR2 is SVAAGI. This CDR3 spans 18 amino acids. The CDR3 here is CASSYGLAGGPRTGELFF. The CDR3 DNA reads TGTGCCAGCAGTTATGGGCTAGCGGGAGGGCCTCGAACCGGGGAGCTGTTTTTT.

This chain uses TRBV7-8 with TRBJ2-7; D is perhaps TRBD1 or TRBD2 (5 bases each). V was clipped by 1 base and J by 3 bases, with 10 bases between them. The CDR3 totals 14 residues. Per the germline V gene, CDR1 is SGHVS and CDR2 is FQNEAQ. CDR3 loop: CASSLGGRIYEQYF. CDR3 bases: TGTGCCAGCAGCTTAGGGGGACGGATCTACGAGCAGTACTTC. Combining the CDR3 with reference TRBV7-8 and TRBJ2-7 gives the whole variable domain GAGVSQSPRYKVAKRGQDVALRCDPISGHVSLFWYQQALGQGPEFLTYFQNEAQLDKSGLPSDRFFAERPEGSVSTLKIQRTQQEDSAVYLCASSLGGRIYEQYFGPGTRLTVT.

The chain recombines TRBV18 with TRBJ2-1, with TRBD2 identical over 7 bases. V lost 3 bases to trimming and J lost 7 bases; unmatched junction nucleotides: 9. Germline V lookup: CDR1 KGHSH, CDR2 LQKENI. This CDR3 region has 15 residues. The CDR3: CASSPPSGSGNEQFF. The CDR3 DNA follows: TGTGCCAGCTCACCGCCTAGCGGTTCAGGGAATGAGCAGTTCTTC.

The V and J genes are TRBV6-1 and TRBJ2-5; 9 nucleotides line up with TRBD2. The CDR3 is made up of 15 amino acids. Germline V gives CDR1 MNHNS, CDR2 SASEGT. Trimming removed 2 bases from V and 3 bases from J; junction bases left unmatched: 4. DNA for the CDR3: TGTGCCAGCAGTGAAAACATAGCGGGAGAAGAGACCCAGTACTTC. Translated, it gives CASSENIAGEETQYF.

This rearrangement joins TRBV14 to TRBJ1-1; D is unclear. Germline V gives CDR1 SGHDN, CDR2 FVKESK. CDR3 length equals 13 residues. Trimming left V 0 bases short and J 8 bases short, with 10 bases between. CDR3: CASSQDAQSEAFF. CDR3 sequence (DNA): TGTGCCAGCAGCCAAGATGCACAAAGCGAAGCTTTCTTT.